This T cell receptor (beta chain) originates from a study of cytomegalovirus exposure and HLA in healthy donors. Study-wide findings and caveats: According to reports, the classifier identified cytomegalovirus status with high specificity and sensitivity. Among donors in an Asian-associated ancestry cluster, a later analysis reportedly found fewer N-insertions than the approximately 700-donor mean. Some highly shared sequence variants likely arose as a pipeline artifact.

PCR was performed using 60 Vbeta and 13 Jbeta primers. The protocol was immunoSEQ multiplex PCR, while the TCRdb copy is restricted to in-frame clones and leaves out a portion. Its clone listing holds under 250,000 clones. CDR1 KGHSH and CDR2 LQKENI come from the germline V gene. Trimming shortened V by 2 bases and J by 7 bases, and 27 bases separated the two germline ends. This CDR3 has 19 amino acids. As to this clone: What it recognizes is unknown.

The chain has TRBV18 and TRBJ2-1; possible D gene TRBD2, 5 bases. Sequences were obtained from PBMCs. The origin of this receptor is a girl aged 2-10 years in good health and CMV-seropositive. Here the CDR3 reads CASSPNGITGPETTNEQFF. The CDR3 DNA is TGTGCCAGCTCACCAAACGGTATTACTGGACCCGAGACTACAAATGAGCAGTTCTTC.